The source of this TCR beta chain is a study of beta chain features in type 1 diabetes. Whole-study results and caveats: TCRB CDR3 length was moderately but significantly reduced in all four CD4+ subsets of Type 1 diabetes patients. Comparison showed that naive, central memory and Treg TCRB repertoires appeared more similar among patients than among healthy donors.

Each sorted fraction was over 95% pure. V lost 7 bases to trimming and J lost 0 bases; unmatched junction nucleotides: 4. Per germline, CDR1 MNHEY and CDR2 SVGAGI. The CDR3 has 14 residues. About this clone: The antigen is not known.

As every portion of the isolated RNA was reverse transcribed, the sequencing read expressed TCRB transcripts. Using immunoSEQ multiplex PCR, the repertoire was profiled, and TCRdb retains in-frame clones only, with some absent. The profile shows about 150,000 clones, about a tenth of them singletons. Material for sequencing was central memory CD4+ T cells from blood. The chain employs TRBV6-5 and TRBJ2-3; 7 bases fit TRBD2. This TCR came from a man under 40 with type 1 diabetes. CDR3 DNA: TGTGCCAGCACGGTCGGGGGGAGCACAGATACGCAGTATTTT. Protein: CASTVGGSTDTQYF.